The rows below give T cell receptor beta chains drawn from one sample of a study of neurological immune-mediated disorders. TCRdb re-called the 5' RACE reads with MiXCR, one entry per CDR3 protein. The repertoire includes 55,000 to 65,000 distinct CDR3 sequences, 3.5% to 4.5% of them detected once, and over 2% sits in the top ten. Material: PBMCs. The source of these receptors is a woman aged 45 to 65 with multiple sclerosis. The conserved cysteine and the conserved F or W are not part of the CDR3 here. Each record gives: D gene, J gene, V gene, CDR3 protein. A D gene is named only where the DNA matches it firmly.

>TRBD1|TRBJ1-5|TRBV20-1
SARDSTGTGYQPQH
>TRBD2|TRBJ2-1|TRBV9
ASSVGGSGTYNEQF
>TRBD2|TRBJ2-2|TRBV5-5
ASSRLAGETGELF
>TRBD2|TRBJ2-3|TRBV20-1
SAPGSGSTDTQY
>-|TRBJ2-5|TRBV11-1
ASSFRAGRRQETQY
>TRBD2|TRBJ2-4|TRBV6-2/TRBV6-3
ASRSSGRGNIQY
>-|TRBJ2-6|TRBV3-1
ASSQDILAGANVLT
>-|TRBJ2-5|TRBV7-8
ASSSRPSQETQY
>-|TRBJ2-2|TRBV18
ASSPLTSPNTGELF
>-|TRBJ2-7|TRBV11-3
ASSQPPSEQY
>TRBD2|TRBJ2-5|TRBV9
ASSGTSGRAVETQY
>TRBD2|TRBJ2-3|TRBV29-1
SVASGTSGSDTQY
>TRBD2|TRBJ2-1|TRBV20-1
SARERLAGEFSEQF
>-|TRBJ2-2|TRBV5-1
ASSLSLVATGELF
>-|TRBJ2-5|TRBV11-3
ASSLGGAQETQY
>-|TRBJ2-7|TRBV5-4
ASSAGANNYEQY
>TRBD2|TRBJ2-7|TRBV5-6
ASSLRGTSGRSSSYEQY